These 29 T cell receptor beta chains originate from one sample sequenced in a study of blood T cell repertoires in COVID-19. The repertoire was sequenced with immunoSEQ multiplex PCR; TCRdb's copy has only in-frame clones and lacks some. The data contain under 350,000 clones, about nine tenths of them singletons. Sequencing was performed on PBMCs or T cells enriched from blood (not recorded which). These receptors came from a woman aged 18-35 years who had recovered from COVID-19.

The chain is built from TRBV29-1 and TRBJ1-1; D remains unclear. The germline V gene encodes CDR1 SQVTM and CDR2 ANQGSEA. V dropped 4 bases and J dropped 1 base, with 7 bases sitting between them. CDR3 length equals 12 residues. In DNA form, the CDR3 reads TGCAGCGTTGCAGGATGGAACACTGAAGCTTTCTTT. Translation: CSVAGWNTEAFF.

The chain links TRBV7-9 to TRBJ2-5, with D perhaps matching TRBD2 (6 bases). V lost 5 bases, J lost 2 bases, and 12 bases lay in between. Germline V gives CDR1 SEHNR, CDR2 FQNEAQ (reference sequence). CDR3 length: 14 residues. The CDR3 DNA is TGTGCCAGCAGCGGGGACTTGACACAAGAGACCCAGTACTTC. It is translated as CASSGDLTQETQYF.

This rearrangement joins TRBV6-2 or TRBV6-3 to TRBJ2-5; no definite D call. The CDR3 spans 18 residues. Trimming cost V 4 bases and J 1 base, with 22 bases left between them. Germline V gives CDR1 MNHEY, CDR2 SVGEGT. The CDR3: CASSSRLRYPAGQETQYF. CDR3 nucleotides: TGTGCCAGCAGTTCAAGACTCCGGTACCCAGCCGGCCAAGAGACCCAGTACTTC.

V gene TRBV5-1 combines with J gene TRBJ2-1, with unresolved D. Germline loops: CDR1 SGHRS, CDR2 YFSETQ. This CDR3 has 14 amino acids. The germline V and J ends were trimmed by 1 base and 7 bases, with 12 bases remaining between them. CDR3 residues: CASSLSFSENEQFF. For the CDR3, the DNA is TGCGCCAGCAGCTTGAGCTTCTCGGAGAATGAGCAGTTCTTC.

The chain uses TRBV30 and TRBJ1-2, with 7 bases aligning to TRBD1. The J segment lost 8 bases and the V segment lost 3 bases, leaving 15 bases of the junction unmatched. Germline-derived CDR1 and CDR2 are GTSNPN and SVGIG (reference sequence). The CDR3 is made up of 15 amino acids. For the CDR3, the DNA is TGTGCCTGGAGAACGCAGGGACAGACCCTCCGCGGCTACACCTTC. The encoded protein is CAWRTQGQTLRGYTF.

The chain's CDR3 is CASSATADQPQHF. Here the CDR3 DNA reads TGTGCCAGTAGTGCAACAGCCGATCAGCCCCAGCATTTT. The V and J genes are TRBV19 and TRBJ1-5; D gene unclear. The CDR3 has 13 amino acids. Germline V gene sequence: CDR1 LNHDA, CDR2 SQIVND (reference sequence). Trimming took off 5 bases at V and 5 bases at J, with 10 bases between the two ends.

This chain joins TRBV7-2 and TRBJ2-1; no definite D call. In germline, CDR1 is SGHTA, CDR2 FQGNSA. This CDR3 region has 13 residues. V lost 0 bases, J lost 4 bases, and 4 bases lay in between. The chain's CDR3 is CASSLARYNEQFF. CDR3 nucleotides: TGTGCCAGCAGCTTAGCGCGGTACAATGAGCAGTTCTTC.

The CDR3 protein is CASSLMTSGVSTDTQYF. The CDR3 coding sequence is TGTGCCAGCAGCCTCATGACTAGCGGGGTTAGCACAGATACGCAGTATTTT. This rearrangement joins TRBV7-2 to TRBJ2-3, with TRBD2 matching over 11 bases. The CDR3 length is 17 residues. V was pared by 5 bases and J by 0 bases, with 7 bases of the junction left unmatched. Germline-derived CDR1 and CDR2 are SGHTA and FQGNSA.

This chain joins TRBV11-3 and TRBJ2-5; D possibly corresponds to TRBD1 (6 bases). Germline-derived CDR1 and CDR2 are SGHNT and YENEEA. The V end lost 3 bases, the J end lost 5 bases, and 13 bases lay between the germline ends. This CDR3 is 14 amino acids long. CDR3 amino acids: CASSFRTEWETQYF. The CDR3 DNA is TGTGCCAGCAGCTTTCGGACAGAGTGGGAGACCCAGTACTTC.

This chain links TRBV6-6 with TRBJ1-2, with D perhaps TRBD1 (5 bases). V gave up 1 base and J gave up 4 bases, with 16 bases separating them. CDR1 and CDR2 (germline): MNHNY, SVGAGI (reference sequence). This CDR3 is built from 16 residues. The CDR3 nucleotides read TGTGCCAGCAGTTACTTTGACAGCCTGGTGACCTATGGCTACACCTTC. Translating it yields CASSYFDSLVTYGYTF.

The V call is TRBV11-1, the J call TRBJ2-3; D gene ambiguous. Germline V gives CDR1 SGHAT, CDR2 FQDESV (reference sequence). CDR3 length: 15 residues. Trimming cost V 5 bases and J 0 bases, with 12 bases left between them. The CDR3 coding sequence is TGTGCCAGCAGCCACGATGCAGTTAGCACAGATACGCAGTATTTT. Translation: CASSHDAVSTDTQYF.

The CDR3 protein is CAISESHGTPSKGGDYEQYF. CDR3 nucleotide sequence: TGTGCCATCAGTGAGTCTCATGGGACGCCATCAAAGGGCGGGGACTACGAGCAGTACTTC. The V and J genes are TRBV10-3 and TRBJ2-7; tentative D call: TRBD2 (6 bases). The germline CDR1 and CDR2 sequences are ENHRY and SYGVKD. V gave up 0 bases and J gave up 3 bases, with 27 bases separating them. This CDR3 is built from 20 residues.

The chain employs TRBV5-1 and TRBJ2-1, with D perhaps matching TRBD1 (5 bases). The length of the CDR3 is 14 residues. Trimming stripped 2 bases from V and 4 bases from J, with 10 bases between. The V gene's germline CDR1 is SGHRS and CDR2 YFSETQ. CDR3 residues: CASSFTGPYNEQFF. CDR3 bases: TGCGCCAGCAGCTTTACAGGCCCATACAATGAGCAGTTCTTC.

This clone was detected once. The rearrangement links TRBV5-8 to TRBJ1-1; D not certain. V was pared by 1 base and J by 3 bases, with 13 bases between. The CDR3 sequence is 15 residues long. Germline CDR1 reads SGHTS; CDR2 reads YDEGEE. The CDR3 DNA is TGTGCCAGCAGCTTGCTTCAGTGGGCCTACACTGAAGCTTTCTTT. Its translation is CASSLLQWAYTEAFF.

The genes are TRBV16 and TRBJ1-5; 9 bases are shared with TRBD1. Germline CDR1 KGHSY, CDR2 FQNENV. Trimming took 2 bases from V and 7 from J; bases not matched to a gene: 6. The CDR3 contains 15 residues. The CDR3 spells CASSQRTGVDQPQHF. CDR3 DNA sequence: TGTGCCAGCAGCCAAAGGACAGGGGTTGACCAGCCCCAGCATTTT.

The chain carries TRBV21-1 and TRBJ1-2; the table calls TRBD1, which could not be checked here. TRBV21-1 is given as a pseudogene. The CDR3 has 19 amino acids. CDR3 in amino acids: CASSTKSLLPPGYCYGYTF. The CDR3 DNA sequence: TGTGCCAGCAGCACTAAATCTCTCCTCCCCCCAGGGTATTGCTATGGCTACACCTTC.

J is TRBJ1-4 and V is TRBV4-3; 7 bases are a match to TRBD1. This CDR3 is built from 15 residues. V dropped 5 bases and J dropped 6; count of bases not matched to a gene: 9. The germline V gene encodes CDR1 LGHNA and CDR2 YSLEER. The CDR3 DNA sequence: TGCGCCAGCAGCGATACAGGGGATAGGTATGAAAAACTGTTTTTT. Translation gives CASSDTGDRYEKLFF.

The chain couples TRBV11-2 to TRBJ2-3; TRBD1 matches at 9 bases. The CDR3 covers 17 residues. J was trimmed by 2 bases and V by 2 bases; bases with no gene match: 8. CDR1 is SGHAT and CDR2 is FQNNGV in the germline V gene. The chain's CDR3 is CASSLWGRDRVTDTQYF. Written as DNA, the CDR3 is TGTGCCAGCAGCTTATGGGGCCGGGACAGGGTCACAGATACGCAGTATTTT.

This clone was picked up one time. The chain has TRBV19 and TRBJ1-5; possibly TRBD1 for D (5 bases). CDR1 LNHDA and CDR2 SQIVND come from the germline V gene (reference sequence). This CDR3 is built from 13 residues. Trimming cost V 1 base and J 5 bases, with 6 bases left between them. Here the CDR3 DNA reads TGTGCCAGTAGTATAGGGGGGGATCAGCCCCAGCATTTT. Encoded protein: CASSIGGDQPQHF.

The V call is TRBV18, the J call TRBJ2-2, with 14 bases fitting TRBD2. Germline V CDR1 and CDR2: KGHSH, LQKENI. V shed 1 base, J shed 3 bases, and the junction held 1 base outside the gene matches. This CDR3 region has 17 residues. The CDR3 loop is CASSPQGLAGDTGELFF. The CDR3 DNA reads as TGTGCCAGCTCACCACAGGGACTAGCGGGGGACACCGGGGAGCTGTTTTTT. Full variable domain (outside the CDR3, taken from reference TRBV18 and TRBJ2-2): NAGVMQNPRHLVRRRGQEARLRCSPMKGHSHVYWYRQLPEEGLKFMVYLQKENIIDESGMPKERFSAEFPKEGPSILRIQQVVRGDSAAYFCASSPQGLAGDTGELFFGEGSRLTVL.

V gene TRBV5-6 combines with J gene TRBJ1-1; 7 bases are shared with TRBD1. The germline gives CDR1 SGHDT, CDR2 YYEEEE. Trimming took 4 bases from V and 5 from J; bases not matched to a gene: 8. CDR3 length: 14 residues. The CDR3 DNA reads TGTGCCAGCAGCGGAACAGGGGTAGGAACTGAAGCTTTCTTT. Protein product: CASSGTGVGTEAFF. Drawing the rest from reference TRBV5-6 and TRBJ1-1, the complete variable domain is DAGVTQSPTHLIKTRGQQVTLRCSPKSGHDTVSWYQQALGQGPQFIFQYYEEEERQRGNFPDRFSGHQFPNYSSELNVNALLLGDSALYLCASSGTGVGTEAFFGQGTRLTVV.

This CDR3 is CASSLDGALPANTGELFF. As DNA, the CDR3 is TGTGCCAGCAGCTTGGATGGGGCGCTTCCCGCAAACACCGGGGAGCTGTTTTTT. The V gene is TRBV5-4, the J gene TRBJ2-2; D is perhaps TRBD1 (5 bases). V was shortened by 0 bases and J by 2 bases, with 17 bases between the two germline ends. Germline values: CDR1 SGHNT, CDR2 YYREEE (reference sequence). The CDR3 contains 18 residues.

The chain recombines TRBV9 with TRBJ2-2; D gene unclear. Trimming left V 6 bases short and J 2 bases short, with 5 bases between. This CDR3 has 12 amino acids. CDR1 and CDR2 from the germline V gene are SGDLS and YYNGEE. The CDR3 DNA reads as TGTGCCAGCATGGCTAACACCGGGGAGCTGTTTTTT. Translating it yields CASMANTGELFF.

DNA for the CDR3: TGTGCCAGCAGCCCCCGGACAGGGCCTAATGAAAAACTGTTTTTT. Translation gives CASSPRTGPNEKLFF. The V call is TRBV7-2, the J call TRBJ1-4; 8 bases fit TRBD1. The CDR3 is 15 amino acids. CDR1 is SGHTA and CDR2 is FQGNSA in the germline V gene. Trimming removed 5 bases from V and 3 bases from J; junction bases left unmatched: 5.

This sequence joins TRBV30 and TRBJ2-1; tentatively, D is TRBD1 (5 bases). The CDR3 runs to 17 residues. With 0 bases removed from V and 6 bases from J, the gap between germline ends came to 21 bases. In germline, CDR1 is GTSNPN, CDR2 SVGIG (reference sequence). In nucleotides, the CDR3 is TGTGCCTGGAGTGTAACAGGTAGCTTTTGGTCGGGCAATGAGCAGTTCTTC. Translation: CAWSVTGSFWSGNEQFF.

The V call is TRBV30, the J call TRBJ1-1; D might be TRBD1 (6 bases). The CDR3 is made up of 15 amino acids. V lost 3 bases and J lost 3, with 17 bases in between. The V gene's germline CDR1 is GTSNPN and CDR2 SVGIG (reference sequence). The CDR3 protein is CAWSKGLQGYTEAFF. For the CDR3, the DNA is TGTGCCTGGAGCAAAGGACTCCAGGGGTACACTGAAGCTTTCTTT.

The chain links TRBV20-1 to TRBJ2-1; 7 bases match TRBD2. The ends lost 3 bases at V and 8 bases at J; junction bases unmatched: 13. CDR1 DFQATT and CDR2 SNEGSKA come from the germline V gene (reference sequence). The CDR3 runs to 15 residues. The CDR3 loop reads CSASGGLAGRDEQFF. The CDR3, as DNA: TGCAGTGCTAGTGGCGGGTTAGCGGGTAGGGATGAGCAGTTCTTC.

This chain joins TRBV18 and TRBJ1-1, with TRBD1 matching over 7 bases. CDR1 and CDR2 from the germline V gene are KGHSH and LQKENI. The CDR3 spans 15 residues. V lost 1 base, J lost 3 bases, and 5 bases stayed unmatched. The CDR3 nucleotides are TGTGCCAGCTCACCACGACAGGGATTAGACACTGAAGCTTTCTTT. This encodes CASSPRQGLDTEAFF.

The CDR3 reads CASSYSTAGWAEAFF. The CDR3 DNA reads TGTGCCAGCAGTTACTCGACCGCAGGGTGGGCTGAAGCTTTCTTT. The chain joins TRBV6-2 or TRBV6-3 to TRBJ1-1, with a tentative D call TRBD1 (5 bases). The CDR3 sequence is 15 residues long. Trimming removed 0 bases from V and 6 bases from J, with 14 bases in between. The germline gives CDR1 MNHEY, CDR2 SVGEGT.